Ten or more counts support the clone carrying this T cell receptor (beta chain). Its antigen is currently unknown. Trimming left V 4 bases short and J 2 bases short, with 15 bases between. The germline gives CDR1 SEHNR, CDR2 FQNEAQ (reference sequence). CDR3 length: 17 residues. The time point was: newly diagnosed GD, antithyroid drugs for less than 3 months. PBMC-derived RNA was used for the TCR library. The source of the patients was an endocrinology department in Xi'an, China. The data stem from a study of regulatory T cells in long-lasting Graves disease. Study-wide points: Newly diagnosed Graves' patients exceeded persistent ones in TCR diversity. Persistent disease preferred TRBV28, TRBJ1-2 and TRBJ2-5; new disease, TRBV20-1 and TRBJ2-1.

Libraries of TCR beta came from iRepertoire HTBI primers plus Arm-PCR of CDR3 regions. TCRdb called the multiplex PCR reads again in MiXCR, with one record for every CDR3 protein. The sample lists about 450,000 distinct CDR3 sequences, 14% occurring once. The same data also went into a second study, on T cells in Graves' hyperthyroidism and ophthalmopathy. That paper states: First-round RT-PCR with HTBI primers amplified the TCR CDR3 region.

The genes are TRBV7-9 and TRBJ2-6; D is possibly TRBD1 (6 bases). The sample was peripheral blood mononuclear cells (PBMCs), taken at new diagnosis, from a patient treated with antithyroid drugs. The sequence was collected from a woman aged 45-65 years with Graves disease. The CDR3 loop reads CASSSVRRGTGANVLTF. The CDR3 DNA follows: TGTGCCAGCAGCTCCGTACGCAGGGGCACTGGGGCCAACGTCCTGACTTTC.